The rows below give T cell receptor beta chains drawn from one sample of a study of technical replicates of blood from a few donors. Assay: immunoSEQ multiplex PCR; the TCRdb copy retains only in-frame clones and omits some. Altogether about 56,000 clones are present, 80% to 95% being singletons, with the ten largest covering about 4%. The sample consisted of PBMCs. The receptors derive from a human donor in good health. Some clones in this sample may be carry-over from other donors' samples. Each CDR3 is given with its conserved first and last residue. The D gene is left open where the match is weak. Clone size is shown for a subset of rows, as once, few, many or a class of expanded clone.

>TRBJ1-1|few|TRBV29-1|TRBD1
TGCAGCTCCTTTGGACAGGGGACTGAAGCTTTCTTT
CSSFGQGTEAFF
>TRBJ1-4|NA|TRBV6-5|NA
TGTGCCAGCAGTCGCCAAGGACTCGGGAGAGAAAAACTGTTTTTT
CASSRQGLGREKLFF
>TRBJ2-4|once|TRBV25-1|TRBD2
TGTGCCAGCAGTGATGCTAGCGGGGGGAAAAACATTCAGTACTTC
CASSDASGGKNIQYF
>TRBJ1-2|NA|TRBV5-4|NA
TGTGCCAGCAGCGGGGGCGGGGAGGGCTATGGCTACACCTTC
CASSGGGEGYGYTF
>TRBJ2-7|NA|TRBV7-8|NA
TGTGCCAGCAGCTTAGGTCCGACAGCCTACGAGCAGTACTTC
CASSLGPTAYEQYF
>TRBJ2-1|NA|TRBV7-8|NA
TGTGCCAGCAGCTTAAAGACTCTAGCCCCTAATGAGCAGTTCTTC
CASSLKTLAPNEQFF
>TRBJ2-3|NA|TRBV4-1|NA
TGCGCCAGCAGCCAAGAGTTAAGCGCCCGCACAGATACGCAGTATTTT
CASSQELSARTDTQYF
>TRBJ2-1|NA|TRBV5-6|TRBD2
TGTGCCAGCAGACTAAGGGGACTAGCGAACAATGAGCAGTTCTTC
CASRLRGLANNEQFF
>TRBJ2-3|NA|TRBV27|TRBD2
TGTGCCAGCAGACGTTTGAGGCGGGGGGTGGTTCAGGACACAGATACGCAGTATTTT
CASRRLRRGVVQDTDTQYF
>TRBJ2-3|NA|TRBV27|NA
TGTGCCAGCAGCCTCCCACAGTGCACAGATACGCAGTATTTT
CASSLPQCTDTQYF
>TRBJ2-5|NA|TRBV30|TRBD1
TGTGCCTGGAGTGTACGGACAGGTATACGAGAGACCCAGTACTTC
CAWSVRTGIRETQYF
>TRBJ1-1|NA|TRBV6-5|NA
TGTGCCAGCAGCGCTCGGGGAATGGGTGAAGCTTTCTTT
CASSARGMGEAFF
>TRBJ1-1|NA|TRBV18|NA
TGTGCCAGCTCACCAGTCGGGGACTCGGGGACTGAAGCTTTCTTT
CASSPVGDSGTEAFF
>TRBJ1-3|NA|TRBV7-3|TRBD1
TGTGCCAGCGCGACAGGGGCTGGAAACACCATATATTTT
CASATGAGNTIYF
>TRBJ2-5|NA|TRBV7-3|TRBD1
TGTGCCAGCAGCGCGCGGACAGGGACACAAGAGACCCAGTACTTC
CASSARTGTQETQYF
>TRBJ2-2|NA|TRBV5-1|TRBD1
TGCGCCAGCAGCATACCCTACAGGGGGTACACGAACACCGGGGAGCTGTTTTTT
CASSIPYRGYTNTGELFF
>TRBJ1-1|once|TRBV6-6|TRBD1
TGTGCCAGCAGCCCTCCGACAGGGATCGACACTGAAGCTTTCTTT
CASSPPTGIDTEAFF
>TRBJ2-5|NA|TRBV4-2|NA
TGTGCCAGCAGCCAAGATGCGGGTTCGAGGAAGACCCAGTACTTC
CASSQDAGSRKTQYF
>TRBJ2-3|NA|TRBV5-1|TRBD1
TGCGCCAGCAGCCTGTCGGGGACAGGGTCAGATACGCAGTATTTT
CASSLSGTGSDTQYF
>TRBJ1-3|NA|TRBV30|NA
TGTGCCTGGATCAAAACGGGTGCTGACACCATATATTTT
CAWIKTGADTIYF
>TRBJ2-7|NA|TRBV6-4|TRBD2
TGTGCCAGCAGTGACCCTCGTTATATCGCGGGGGTCTCCTACGAGCAGTACTTC
CASSDPRYIAGVSYEQYF
>TRBJ1-5|NA|TRBV11-3|NA
TGTGCCAGCAGCTACTATTCCCCCCAGCATTTT
CASSYYSPQHF
>TRBJ2-1|NA|TRBV18|NA
TGTGCCAGCTCACCACCTGTGCTAACTCCTCGCTACAATGAGCAGTTCTTC
CASSPPVLTPRYNEQFF
>TRBJ1-1|NA|TRBV10-3|TRBD1
TGTGCCATCAGATCCGACAGGGGGAAAACTGAAGCTTTCTTT
CAIRSDRGKTEAFF
>TRBJ1-1|once|TRBV9|NA
TGTGCCAGCAGCGCCGCAGGAAACACTGAAGCTTTCTTT
CASSAAGNTEAFF
>TRBJ2-1|NA|TRBV7-6|NA
TGTGCCAGCAGCTTAGGAGATGAGCAGTTCTTC
CASSLGDEQFF
>TRBJ1-2|NA|TRBV5-4|NA
TGTGCCAGCAGCTTGGACGGGTCCTATGGCTACACCTTC
CASSLDGSYGYTF
>TRBJ1-6|few|TRBV15|NA
TGTGCCACCAGCAGAGATCCCCAGGGTAATTCACCCCTCCACTTT
CATSRDPQGNSPLHF